One sample yielded the 4 T cell receptor beta chains listed below, sequenced in a study of human T cells and chemical hapten exposure. TCRdb re-derived calls from the RACE reads in MiXCR, one entry per CDR3 protein. This table holds over 95,000 distinct CDR3 sequences, about an eighth found once. This sample's time point: patch test 1, 2 weeks after DPC sensitization. Treatment indicated: therapeutic diphenylcyclopropenone sensitization with weekly scalp DPC. The source was whole blood, collected in connection with sensitization to the hapten diphenylcyclopropenone (DPC). All receptors come from a woman aged 40 to 49 with alopecia areata. Some clones in this sample may be carry-over from other donors' samples.

The chain links TRBV28 to TRBJ2-7, with D unclear. The germline V gene has CDR1 MDHEN and CDR2 SYDVKM. The CDR3 totals 14 residues. The ends were cut back, 6 bases at V and 0 bases at J, with 12 bases in the middle. The CDR3 DNA reads as TGTGCCAGCAGCCCATGGAGCAACTCCTACGAGCAGTACTTC. It codes for CASSPWSNSYEQYF.

This rearrangement joins TRBV5-5 to TRBJ2-2; a possible D gene is TRBD1 (5 bases). The germline gives CDR1 SGHKS, CDR2 YYEKEE (reference sequence). Trimming pared 4 bases from V and 6 bases from J, leaving 13 bases between. The CDR3 sequence is 14 residues long. The CDR3 DNA sequence: TGTGCCAGCAGCATGAGACCCAGGGCCGGGGAGCTGTTTTTT. Amino acids: CASSMRPRAGELFF. Full variable domain (rest looked up from reference TRBV5-5 and TRBJ2-2): DAGVTQSPTHLIKTRGQQVTLRCSPISGHKSVSWYQQVLGQGPQFIFQYYEKEERGRGNFPDRFSARQFPNYSSELNVNALLLGDSALYLCASSMRPRAGELFFGEGSRLTVL.

This clonotype was detected only a few times. J is TRBJ2-3 and V is TRBV5-1; 14 bases are shared with TRBD2. After removal of 4 bases from V and 1 base from J, the junction contained 2 bases not matched to a gene. CDR1 SGHRS and CDR2 YFSETQ come from the germline V gene. This CDR3 contains 16 residues. The CDR3 DNA is TGCGCCAGCAGCATGGGACTAGCGGGAGGCACAGATACGCAGTATTTT. It yields the protein CASSMGLAGGTDTQYF.

This clonotype was detected only a few times. The chain uses TRBV9 and TRBJ2-3; D gene uncertain. This CDR3 region has 13 residues. The V gene's germline CDR1 is SGDLS and CDR2 YYNGEE. V was shortened by 3 bases and J by 4 bases, with 9 bases between the two germline ends. The CDR3 DNA follows: TGTGCCAGCAGCGCCACAAGCCCAGATACGCAGTATTTT. Its protein is CASSATSPDTQYF.